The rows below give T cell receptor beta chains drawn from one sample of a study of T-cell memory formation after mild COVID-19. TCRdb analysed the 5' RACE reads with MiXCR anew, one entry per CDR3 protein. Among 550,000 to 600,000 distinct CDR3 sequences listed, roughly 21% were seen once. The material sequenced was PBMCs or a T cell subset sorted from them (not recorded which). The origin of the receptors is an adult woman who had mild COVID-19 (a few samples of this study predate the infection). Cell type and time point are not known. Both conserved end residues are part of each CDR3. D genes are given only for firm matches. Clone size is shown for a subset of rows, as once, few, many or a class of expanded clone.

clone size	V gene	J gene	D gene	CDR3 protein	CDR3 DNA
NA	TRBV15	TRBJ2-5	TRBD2	CATSKRTSGGETQYF	TGTGCCACCAGCAAGAGGACTAGCGGGGGAGAGACCCAGTACTTC
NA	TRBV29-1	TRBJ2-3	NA	CSVYRDTGGDTQYF	TGCAGCGTGTACAGGGACACCGGGGGAGATACGCAGTATTTT
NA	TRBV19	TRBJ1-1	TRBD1	CASSTEGAGGVEAFF	TGTGCCAGTAGTACCGAGGGGGCAGGGGGTGTTGAAGCTTTCTTT
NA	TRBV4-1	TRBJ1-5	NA	CASSQGAYIRGLSNQPQHF	TGCGCCAGCAGCCAAGGGGCGTACATTAGGGGCCTTAGCAATCAGCCCCAGCATTTT
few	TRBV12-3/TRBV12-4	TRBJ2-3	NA	CASRQRLSPSADTQYF	TGTGCCAGCAGGCAGCGACTGTCTCCATCGGCAGATACGCAGTATTTT
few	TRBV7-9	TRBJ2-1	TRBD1	CASSSSHPGGSYNEQFF	TGTGCCAGCAGCTCATCCCACCCAGGGGGCTCCTACAATGAGCAGTTCTTC
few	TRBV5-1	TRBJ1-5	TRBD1	CASSLGDRAGNQPQHF	TGCGCCAGCAGCTTGGGGGACAGGGCTGGCAATCAGCCCCAGCATTTT
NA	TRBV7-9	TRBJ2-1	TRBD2	CASSLAGTSGMGEQFF	TGTGCCAGCAGCTTAGCAGGGACTAGCGGGATGGGTGAGCAGTTCTTC
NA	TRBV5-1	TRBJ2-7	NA	CASSFQDSSYEQYF	TGCGCCAGCAGCTTCCAGGACAGCTCCTACGAGCAGTACTTC
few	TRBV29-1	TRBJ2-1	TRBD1	CSVGGTGGRSSYNEQFF	TGCAGCGTTGGGGGGACAGGGGGTAGGAGCTCCTACAATGAGCAGTTCTTC
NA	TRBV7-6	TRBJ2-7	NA	CASSTGTATYEQYF	TGTGCCAGCAGCACCGGGACCGCTACCTACGAGCAGTACTTC
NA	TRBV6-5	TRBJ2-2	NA	CASSYRGTGELFF	TGTGCCAGCAGTTATCGAGGGACCGGGGAGCTGTTTTTT
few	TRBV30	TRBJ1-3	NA	CAWAPGTIGNTIYF	TGTGCCTGGGCGCCCGGGACAATTGGAAACACCATATATTTT
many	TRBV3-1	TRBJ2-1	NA	CASSQGSYNEQFF	TGTGCCAGCAGTCAGGGATCCTACAATGAGCAGTTCTTC
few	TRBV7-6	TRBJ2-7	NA	CASSSRANPYYEQYF	TGTGCCAGCAGCTCAAGAGCGAACCCGTACTACGAGCAGTACTTC
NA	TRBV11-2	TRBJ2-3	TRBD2	CASSLDVWASGRRSTDTQYF	TGTGCCAGCAGCTTAGATGTTTGGGCTAGCGGGAGGAGGAGCACAGATACGCAGTATTTT
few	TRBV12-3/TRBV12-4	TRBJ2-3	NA	CASSPSRLITDTQYF	TGTGCCAGCAGTCCCTCTCGCCTAATCACAGATACGCAGTATTTT
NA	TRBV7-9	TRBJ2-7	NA	CASSHGLSSSYEQYF	TGTGCCAGCAGCCACGGACTATCCTCCTCCTACGAGCAGTACTTC